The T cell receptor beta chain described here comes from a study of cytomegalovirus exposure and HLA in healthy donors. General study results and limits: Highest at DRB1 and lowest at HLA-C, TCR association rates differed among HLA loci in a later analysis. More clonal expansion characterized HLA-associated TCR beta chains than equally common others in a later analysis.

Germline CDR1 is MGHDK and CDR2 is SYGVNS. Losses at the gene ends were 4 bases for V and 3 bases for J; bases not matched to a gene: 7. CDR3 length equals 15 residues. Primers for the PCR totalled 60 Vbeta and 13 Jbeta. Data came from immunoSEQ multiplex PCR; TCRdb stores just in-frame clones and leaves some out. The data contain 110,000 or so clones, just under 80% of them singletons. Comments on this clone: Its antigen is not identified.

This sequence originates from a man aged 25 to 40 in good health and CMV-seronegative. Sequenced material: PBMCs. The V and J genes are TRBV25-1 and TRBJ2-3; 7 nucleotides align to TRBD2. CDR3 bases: TGTGCCAGCAGTGCGGGGGGTTCGTCGACAGATACGCAGTATTTT. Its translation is CASSAGGSSTDTQYF.